This record looks at one T cell receptor (beta chain) sequence and its context. No antigen is known for it. Libraries of TCR beta chains were produced by 5' RACE (UMI-labeled). TCRdb re-called the 5' RACE reads and gives one entry per CDR3 protein, without DNA. Found here are some 7,300 distinct CDR3 sequences; the top ten clones hold approximately 23%. In the study, stem-like memory CD8+ T cells, referred to as TSTEM, were defined as cells that were CCR7+ PD-1- TIGIT-. The source of the sample is a study of human CD8 memory T cell subsets. Study-wide results and limits: Stem-like memory and precursor exhausted T cells had similarly high diversity, unlike effector memory cells.

This clonotype originated in a human donor in good health. Sequencing input: CD8+ stem-like memory T cells (TSCM and TCM) sorted from PBMCs. The sample's subset: stem-like memory CD8 T cells (TSTEM), CCR7+ PD-1- TIGIT-.

CDR3 residues: CASSSLRETTGELFF. The V call is TRBV28, the J call TRBJ2-2. The V gene's germline CDR1 is MDHEN and CDR2 SYDVKM. This CDR3 region has 15 residues.